Presented here are 13 T cell receptor beta chains from one specimen sequenced in a study of spatial heterogeneity in lung cancer. TCRdb ran MiXCR on the 5' RACE reads and lists one entry per CDR3 protein. The sample holds 50,000 or so distinct CDR3 sequences; approximately 7.6% are singletons and the top ten take around an eighth. Noted time point: sample taken at primary tumor resection. Whole RNA was taken from tumor, nontumor lung or frozen PBMC; it was then sequenced unsorted. The specimen comprised PBMCs, sampled at surgery. These receptors all come from a female donor with early-stage non-small cell lung cancer.

In its sample, this clonotype was seen a few times. This chain links TRBV19 with TRBJ2-4; TRBD2 agrees at 10 bases. Germline trimming cut 5 bases from V and 8 bases from J; bases unmatched to any gene: 6. The germline V gene has CDR1 LNHDA and CDR2 SQIVND (reference sequence). The CDR3 has 14 residues. This CDR3 reads CASSPSGGADIQYF. In DNA, the CDR3 is TGTGCCAGTAGTCCGAGCGGGGGGGCAGACATTCAGTACTTC.

This clonotype was observed a handful of times. The V and J genes are TRBV2 and TRBJ1-4, with a weak D call TRBD1 (5 bases). Germline lookup yields CDR1 SNHLY and CDR2 FYNNEI. Trimming took 2 bases from V and 4 from J, leaving 17 bases between them. The CDR3 runs 17 residues. DNA of the CDR3: TGTGCCAGCAGTGAAATTGGGGGACGGACCATTAATGAAAAACTGTTTTTT. It specifies CASSEIGGRTINEKLFF.

This clonotype has a count of ten or more. This rearrangement joins TRBV7-2 to TRBJ2-2; D not resolved. Trimming removed 0 bases at V and 6 bases at J, with 8 bases between. Germline CDR1 reads SGHTA; CDR2 reads FQGNSA. This CDR3 is built from 14 residues. The CDR3 DNA reads TGTGCCAGCAGCTTAGCGCTGCCGCCCGGGGAGCTGTTTTTT. This gives the protein CASSLALPPGELFF.

V gene TRBV2 combines with J gene TRBJ2-3; 9 nucleotides align to TRBD1. CDR3 length: 15 amino acids. Looked up from germline, CDR1 is SNHLY and CDR2 is FYNNEI. V was clipped by 6 bases and J by 3 bases; unmatched bases: 7. Here the CDR3 reads CASRPPGQGTDTQYF. Written as DNA, the CDR3 is TGTGCCAGCAGGCCCCCGGGACAGGGTACAGATACGCAGTATTTT.

This clonotype was seen only a few times. The chain carries TRBV29-1 and TRBJ2-7; 9 nucleotides agree with TRBD1. Germline-derived CDR1 and CDR2 are SQVTM and ANQGSEA. This CDR3 region has 12 residues. Trimming at V came to 6 bases and at J to 4 bases, leaving 4 bases not matched to a gene. The CDR3 DNA is TGCAGCGTCGGAGGGACAGGGTACGAGCAGTACTTC. Translating gives CSVGGTGYEQYF.

This clonotype was seen many times. This chain connects TRBV11-2 to TRBJ2-3; possible D gene TRBD2, 6 bases. The CDR3 covers 16 residues. Between the trimmed V and J ends, which lost 1 base and 2 bases, there was a span of 13 bases. Germline-derived CDR1 and CDR2 are SGHAT and FQNNGV. The CDR3 sequence is CASSLGGSGVTDTQYF. CDR3 bases: TGTGCCAGCAGCTTAGGGGGGTCGGGGGTCACAGATACGCAGTATTTT.

This clonotype was observed a few times. This chain links TRBV11-3 with TRBJ2-1; the D is unclear. CDR3 size: 13 residues. The V end was cut by 2 bases, the J end by 3 bases, with 5 bases between. CDR1 is SGHNT, CDR2 YENEEA, per germline. CDR3 coding DNA: TGTGCCAGCAGCTTAACTAACTACAATGAGCAGTTCTTC. Protein sequence: CASSLTNYNEQFF.

The V and J genes are TRBV20-1 and TRBJ2-7; no reliable D call. The CDR3 extends over 12 amino acids. Germline V gene lookup returns CDR1 DFQATT and CDR2 SNEGSKA (reference sequence). Trimming stripped 5 bases from V and 6 bases from J, with 14 bases between. CDR3 protein: CSAPDQSSEQYF. The CDR3 DNA reads as TGCAGTGCTCCTGACCAATCAAGCGAGCAGTACTTC.

Notes on this clonotype: This could be a read error, since a much larger clone is one nucleotide away. This chain connects TRBV14 to TRBJ2-1; TRBD2 matches at 14 bases. The V gene's germline CDR1 is SGHDN and CDR2 FVKESK. The CDR3 extends over 15 amino acids. For the CDR3, the DNA is TGTGCCAGTGGGACTAGCGGGGGATTTTACAATGAGAAGTTCTTC. Its protein product is CASGTSGGFYNEKFF.

In its sample, this clonotype was seen many times. The rearrangement uses TRBV10-2 and TRBJ2-6; D is uncertain. The CDR3 is 14 residues long. Looked up from germline, CDR1 is WSHSY and CDR2 is SAAADI. V dropped 6 bases and J dropped 0 bases, with 6 bases sitting between them. This CDR3 is CASSRSSGANVLTF. The DNA of the CDR3 is TGCGCCAGCAGCCGGTCCTCTGGGGCCAACGTCCTGACTTTC.

This clonotype was detected only a few times. The chain joins TRBV20-1 to TRBJ2-5; 13 positions match TRBD2. With V trimmed by 4 bases and J by 3 bases, 8 bases remained unmatched. This CDR3 region has 16 residues. Germline CDR1 reads DFQATT; CDR2 reads SNEGSKA (reference sequence). The CDR3 nucleotides read TGCAGTGCTACCCCGGGACTAGCGGGGCCCAAAGAGACCCAGTACTTC. Translation gives CSATPGLAGPKETQYF.

This clonotype was counted ten times or more. J is TRBJ2-3 and V is TRBV6-1, with D uncertain. Germline loops: CDR1 MNHNS, CDR2 SASEGT. The CDR3 spans 16 residues. V dropped 6 bases and J dropped 0 bases, with 16 bases sitting between them. CDR3 residues: CASRDQALSSTDTQYF. For the CDR3, the DNA is TGTGCCAGCAGGGATCAGGCCCTCTCTAGCACAGATACGCAGTATTTT.

The chain employs TRBV7-2 and TRBJ1-5, with D hard to call. V was pared by 5 bases and J by 2 bases, with 10 bases between. The CDR3 is 14 residues long. Germline CDR1 reads SGHTA; CDR2 reads FQGNSA. The CDR3 DNA reads TGTGCCAGCAGCATGCGGAGGGGCAATCAGCCCCAGCATTTT. This codes for CASSMRRGNQPQHF.